The 5 T cell receptor beta chains presented below share a single source sample, sequenced in a study of cytomegalovirus exposure and HLA in healthy donors. The study ran its PCR with 60 Vbeta and 13 Jbeta primers. Data came from immunoSEQ multiplex PCR; TCRdb stores just in-frame clones and leaves some out. The sample has approximately 80,000 clones, around 66% seen once. Sequencing input: PBMCs. The receptors originated from a woman aged 40 to 50 in good health and CMV-seropositive.

This chain joins TRBV6-5 and TRBJ2-7; D might be TRBD2 (5 bases). Trimming removed 2 bases from V and 1 base from J, with 15 bases in between. Germline V gives CDR1 MNHEY, CDR2 SVGAGI. The CDR3 runs 16 residues. The CDR3 DNA reads as TGTGCCAGCAGTTACCGCCGTGGTAGCGCATCCTACGAGCAGTACTTC. It specifies CASSYRRGSASYEQYF.

This sequence joins TRBV28 and TRBJ1-5; D remains unclear. V lost 1 base and J lost 3, with 10 bases in between. The CDR3 spans 15 residues. Germline values: CDR1 MDHEN, CDR2 SYDVKM. CDR3 amino acids: CASSLSGQYNQPQHF. For the CDR3, the DNA is TGTGCCAGCAGTTTATCGGGTCAGTACAATCAGCCCCAGCATTTT.

This clone was counted only a few times. The chain joins TRBV27 to TRBJ2-7; 9 nucleotides align to TRBD1. V shed 6 bases, J shed 3 bases, and the junction held 3 bases outside the gene matches. Looked up from germline, CDR1 is MNHEY and CDR2 is SMNVEV (reference sequence). This CDR3 is 13 amino acids long. CDR3 bases: TGTGCCAGCAGGCGACAGGGGGTCTACGAGCAGTACTTC. This translates into CASRRQGVYEQYF.

V usage is TRBV7-9 and J usage is TRBJ1-2; D not certain. V was clipped by 3 bases and J by 2 bases, with 13 bases between them. There are 15 residues in the CDR3. CDR1 is SEHNR and CDR2 is FQNEAQ in the germline V gene (reference sequence). The CDR3 coding sequence is TGTGCCAGCAGCTTCCCGAGCAGGTCCAACTATGGCTACACCTTC. Amino acid sequence: CASSFPSRSNYGYTF.

The chain carries TRBV6-1 and TRBJ2-3; 12 positions agree with TRBD1. This CDR3 has 15 amino acids. Germline-derived CDR1 and CDR2 are MNHNS and SASEGT. V shed 8 bases, J shed 0 bases, and the junction held 3 bases outside the gene matches. The CDR3 DNA follows: TGTGCCAGCGGGACAGGGGGCAAGAGCACAGATACGCAGTATTTT. Its translation is CASGTGGKSTDTQYF.